The entry below gives a single T cell receptor beta chain sequence along with its context. No antigen is known for it. Using immunoSEQ multiplex PCR, the repertoire was profiled, and TCRdb retains in-frame clones only, with some absent. The repertoire has around 47,000 clones, approximately 72% of them found once; the top ten carry 9.5% to 10%. The data derive from a study of vaccination effects on CD4 cells after COVID-19. Study-wide context: Expansion with viral peptide pools was applied to antigen-specific CD4+ T cells by the ViraFEST assay prior to sequencing. Median timing of post-vaccine samples was 72 days after the second dose.

The culture ran for 9 to 11 days, and then CD4+ T cells were isolated. Participants received two doses of either the BNT162b2 or mRNA-1273 vaccine. Deletions cut 5 bases from V and 0 bases from J, with 6 bases between. The germline gives CDR1 MNHEY, CDR2 SMNVEV (reference sequence). This CDR3 region has 13 residues. This clonotype was obtained from a human donor who received a COVID-19 vaccine. This chain connects TRBV27 to TRBJ2-3; D ambiguous. The source was CD4+ T cells from PBMCs cultured without peptide, collected after COVID-19 vaccination. The CDR3 nucleotides read TGTGCCAGCAGTCCCCTAAGCACAGATACGCAGTATTTT. It is translated as CASSPLSTDTQYF.